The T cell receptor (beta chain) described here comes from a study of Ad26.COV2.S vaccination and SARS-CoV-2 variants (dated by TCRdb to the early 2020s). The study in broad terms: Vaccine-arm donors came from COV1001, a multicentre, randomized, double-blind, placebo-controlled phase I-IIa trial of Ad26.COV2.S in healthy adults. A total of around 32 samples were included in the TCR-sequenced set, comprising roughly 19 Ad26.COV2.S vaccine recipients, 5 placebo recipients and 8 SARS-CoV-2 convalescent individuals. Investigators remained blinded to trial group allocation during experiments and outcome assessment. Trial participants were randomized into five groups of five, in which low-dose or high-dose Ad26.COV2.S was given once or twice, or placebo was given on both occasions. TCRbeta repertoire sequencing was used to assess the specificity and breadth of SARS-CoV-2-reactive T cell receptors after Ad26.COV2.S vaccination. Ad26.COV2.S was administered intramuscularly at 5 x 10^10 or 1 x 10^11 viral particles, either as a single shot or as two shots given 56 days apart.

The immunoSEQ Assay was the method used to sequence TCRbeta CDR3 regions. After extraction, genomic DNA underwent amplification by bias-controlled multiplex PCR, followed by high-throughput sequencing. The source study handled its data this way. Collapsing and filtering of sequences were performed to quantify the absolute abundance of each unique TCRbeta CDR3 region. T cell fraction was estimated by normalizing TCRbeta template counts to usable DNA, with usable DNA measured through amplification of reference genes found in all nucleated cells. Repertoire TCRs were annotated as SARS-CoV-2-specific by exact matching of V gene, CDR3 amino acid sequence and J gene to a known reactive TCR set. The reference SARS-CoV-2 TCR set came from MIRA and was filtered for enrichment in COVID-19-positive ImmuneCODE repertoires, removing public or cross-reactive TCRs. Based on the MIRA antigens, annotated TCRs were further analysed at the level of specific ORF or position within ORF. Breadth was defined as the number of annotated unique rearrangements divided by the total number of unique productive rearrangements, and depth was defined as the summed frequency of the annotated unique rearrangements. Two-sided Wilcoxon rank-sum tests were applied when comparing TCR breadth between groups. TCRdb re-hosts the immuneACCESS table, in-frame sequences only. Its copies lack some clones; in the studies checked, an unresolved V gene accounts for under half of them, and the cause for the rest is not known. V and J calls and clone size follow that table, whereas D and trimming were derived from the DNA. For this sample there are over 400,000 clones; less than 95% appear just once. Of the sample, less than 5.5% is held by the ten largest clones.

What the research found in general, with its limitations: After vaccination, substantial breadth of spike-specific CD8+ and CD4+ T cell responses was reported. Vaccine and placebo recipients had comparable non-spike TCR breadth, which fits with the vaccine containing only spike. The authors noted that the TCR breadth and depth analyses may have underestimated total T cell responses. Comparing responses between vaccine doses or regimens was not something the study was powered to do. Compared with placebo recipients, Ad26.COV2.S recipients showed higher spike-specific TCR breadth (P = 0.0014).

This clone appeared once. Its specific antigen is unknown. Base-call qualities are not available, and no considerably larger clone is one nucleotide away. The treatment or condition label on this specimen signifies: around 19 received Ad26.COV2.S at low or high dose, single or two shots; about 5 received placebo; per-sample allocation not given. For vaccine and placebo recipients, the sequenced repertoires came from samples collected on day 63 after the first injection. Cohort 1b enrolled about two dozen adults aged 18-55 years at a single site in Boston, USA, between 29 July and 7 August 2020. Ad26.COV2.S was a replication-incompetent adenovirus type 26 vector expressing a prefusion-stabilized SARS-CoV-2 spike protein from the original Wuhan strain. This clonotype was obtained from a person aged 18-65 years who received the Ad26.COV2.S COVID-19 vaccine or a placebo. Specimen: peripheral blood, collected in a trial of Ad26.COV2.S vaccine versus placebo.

The sequenced DNA: TGTGCCAGCAGCTCCGACAGGGTGGTCATTCAGTACTTC. The resulting protein is CASSSDRVVIQYF. The rearrangement combines TRBV11-2 with TRBJ2-4, with 7 central nucleotides matching TRBD1. The CDR3 measures 13 amino acids from cysteine to phenylalanine. CDR3 DNA only is kept here, 39 bases in frame from base 1. CDR1 and CDR2 were assigned from the germline V gene as SGHAT and FQNNGV. From V the trimming removes 4 bases and from J it removes 9 bases, while the gene matches leave 6 bases of the junction unaccounted for. The full variable domain, completed from the reference TRBV11-2 and TRBJ2-4 proteins outside the CDR3, reads EAGVAQSPRYKIIEKRQSVAFWCNPISGHATLYWYQQILGQGPKLLIQFQNNGVVDDSQLPKDRFSAERLKGVDSTLKIQPAKLEDSAVYLCASSSDRVVIQYFGAGTRLSVL.